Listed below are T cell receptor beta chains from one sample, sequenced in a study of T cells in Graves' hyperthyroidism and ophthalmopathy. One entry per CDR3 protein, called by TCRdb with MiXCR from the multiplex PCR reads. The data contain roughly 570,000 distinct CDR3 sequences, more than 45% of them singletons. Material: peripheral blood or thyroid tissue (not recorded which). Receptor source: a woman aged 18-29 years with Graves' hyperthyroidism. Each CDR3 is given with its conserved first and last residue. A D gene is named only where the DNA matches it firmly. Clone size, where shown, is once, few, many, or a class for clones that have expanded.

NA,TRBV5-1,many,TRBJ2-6,CASSLANNVLTF,TGCGCCAGCAGCTTGGCCAACAACGTCCTGACTTTC
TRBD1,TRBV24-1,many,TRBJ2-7,CATSDGTGGRYEQYF,TGTGCCACCAGTGACGGGACAGGGGGCCGCTACGAGCAGTACTTC
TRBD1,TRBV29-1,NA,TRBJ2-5,CSVVGGGTGVETQYF,TGCAGCGTTGTAGGGGGCGGGACAGGGGTAGAGACCCAGTACTTC
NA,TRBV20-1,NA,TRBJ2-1,CSARPPTSSYNEQFF,TGCAGTGCTAGACCCCCCACGAGCTCCTACAATGAGCAGTTCTTC
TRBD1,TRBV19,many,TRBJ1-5,CASDRDRASNQPQHF,TGTGCCAGTGATCGCGACAGGGCTTCCAATCAGCCCCAGCATTTT
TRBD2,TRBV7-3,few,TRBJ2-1,CASSLNMIAGGYNEQFF,TGTGCCAGCAGCTTAAACATGATAGCGGGAGGGTACAATGAGCAGTTCTTC
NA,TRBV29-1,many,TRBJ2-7,CSVEKDWDEQYF,TGCAGCGTTGAAAAAGATTGGGACGAGCAGTACTTC
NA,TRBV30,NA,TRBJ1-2,CAWGVPRQNYYGYTF,TGTGCCTGGGGTGTACCCCGGCAGAACTACTATGGCTACACCTTC
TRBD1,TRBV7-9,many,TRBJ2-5,CASSWYFPTGGETQYF,TGTGCCAGCAGCTGGTACTTTCCGACAGGGGGTGAGACCCAGTACTTC
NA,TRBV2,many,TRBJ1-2,CASSASGGVGYTF,TGTGCCAGCAGCGCCTCGGGGGGGGTTGGCTACACCTTC
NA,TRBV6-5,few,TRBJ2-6,CASSPGHFSGANVLTF,TGTGCCAGCAGTCCGGGACACTTCTCTGGGGCCAACGTCCTGACTTTC
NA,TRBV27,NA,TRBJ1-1,CASSFRGQESEAFF,TGTGCCAGCAGTTTTCGGGGGCAGGAATCTGAAGCTTTCTTT
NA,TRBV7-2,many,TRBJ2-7,CASSSGTGPREQYF,TGTGCCAGCAGCTCTGGGACGGGGCCGAGGGAGCAGTACTTC
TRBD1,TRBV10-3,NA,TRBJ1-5,CAISGQGDNQPQHF,TGTGCCATCAGTGGACAGGGGGACAATCAGCCCCAGCATTTT